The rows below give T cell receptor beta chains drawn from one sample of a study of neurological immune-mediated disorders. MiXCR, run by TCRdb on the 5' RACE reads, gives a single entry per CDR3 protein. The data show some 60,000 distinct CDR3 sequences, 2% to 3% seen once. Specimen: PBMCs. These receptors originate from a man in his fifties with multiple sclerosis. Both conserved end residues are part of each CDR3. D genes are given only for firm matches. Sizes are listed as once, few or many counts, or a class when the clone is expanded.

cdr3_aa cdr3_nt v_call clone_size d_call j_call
CATSRGQGHYEQYF TGTGCCACCAGCAGGGGACAGGGCCACTACGAGCAGTACTTC TRBV15 many TRBD1 TRBJ2-7
CASSQSTGGGAVDTQYF TGTGCCAGCAGCCAATCAACCGGCGGGGGGGCAGTAGATACGCAGTATTTT TRBV4-2 many TRBD2 TRBJ2-3
CASSPPSVPNEQFF TGTGCCAGCTCACCACCGTCAGTACCCAATGAGCAGTTCTTC TRBV18 many - TRBJ2-1
CSVRDADRLEYF TGCAGCGTCCGAGACGCGGACAGATTGGAGTACTTC TRBV29-1 many - TRBJ2-7
CASLDGASDTQYF TGTGCCAGCCTAGACGGGGCCTCAGATACGCAGTATTTT TRBV18 many - TRBJ2-3
CASSYSGTGTEAFF TGTGCCAGCAGTTACTCCGGGACAGGGACTGAAGCTTTCTTT TRBV12-3/TRBV12-4 many TRBD1 TRBJ1-1
CASSADRGNRGYTF TGTGCCAGCAGCGCGGACAGGGGTAATCGTGGCTACACCTTC TRBV9 many TRBD1 TRBJ1-2
CASKLTGAPYEQYF TGTGCCAGCAAACTGACAGGGGCGCCCTACGAGCAGTACTTC TRBV28 many TRBD1 TRBJ2-7
CASGTGNLLEQYF TGCGCCAGCGGGACAGGGAACCTCCTCGAGCAGTACTTC TRBV5-1 many TRBD1 TRBJ2-7
CASSPGQIEAFF TGTGCCAGCTCACCAGGGCAGATCGAAGCTTTCTTT TRBV18 many - TRBJ1-1
CASRRGDQPQHF TGTGCCAGCAGGCGAGGGGATCAGCCCCAGCATTTT TRBV6-2/TRBV6-3 many - TRBJ1-5
CASRAGGLTEQFF TGTGCCAGCAGGGCGGGGGGGCTTACTGAGCAGTTCTTC TRBV12-3/TRBV12-4 many TRBD2 TRBJ2-1
CASSLVAGGSYNEQFF TGTGCCAGCAGCTTGGTGGCAGGGGGCTCATACAATGAGCAGTTCTTC TRBV5-6 many TRBD1 TRBJ2-1
CASSLNPGSTEAFF TGTGCCAGCAGTTTAAACCCAGGATCCACTGAAGCTTTCTTT TRBV12-3/TRBV12-4 many - TRBJ1-1
CASRRGATQETQYF TGTGCCAGCAGGCGGGGGGCAACTCAAGAGACCCAGTACTTC TRBV12-3/TRBV12-4 many TRBD2 TRBJ2-5
CASSRIEAGANVLTF TGTGCCAGCAGCCGAATAGAAGCTGGGGCCAACGTCCTGACTTTC TRBV28 many - TRBJ2-6
CASSSEAYEQYF TGTGCCAGCAGCTCTGAGGCCTACGAGCAGTACTTC TRBV6-2/TRBV6-3 many - TRBJ2-7
CSARDPSGRMTNTIYF TGCAGTGCTAGAGATCCCTCGGGCAGGATGACAAACACCATATATTTT TRBV20-1 many - TRBJ1-3
CASSLGFAGTQYF TGCGCCAGCAGCTTGGGTTTCGCGGGTACGCAGTATTTT TRBV5-1 many - TRBJ2-3
CSVEDQGYEQYF TGCAGCGTTGAAGATCAGGGTTACGAGCAGTACTTC TRBV29-1 many - TRBJ2-7
CASSASSRDGPNSPLHF TGTGCCAGCAGCGCGTCTTCCCGGGACGGGCCCAATTCACCCCTCCACTTT TRBV9 many - TRBJ1-6
CASSDRVNYEQYF TGTGCCAGCAGTGACAGGGTAAACTACGAGCAGTACTTC TRBV12-3/TRBV12-4 many TRBD1 TRBJ2-7
CASSAYPPGPGSTYEQYF TGTGCCAGCAGTGCGTACCCCCCGGGTCCGGGGAGTACCTACGAGCAGTACTTC TRBV12-3/TRBV12-4 many - TRBJ2-7
CASSVDADTQYF TGTGCCAGCAGCGTAGACGCAGATACGCAGTATTTT TRBV9 many - TRBJ2-3